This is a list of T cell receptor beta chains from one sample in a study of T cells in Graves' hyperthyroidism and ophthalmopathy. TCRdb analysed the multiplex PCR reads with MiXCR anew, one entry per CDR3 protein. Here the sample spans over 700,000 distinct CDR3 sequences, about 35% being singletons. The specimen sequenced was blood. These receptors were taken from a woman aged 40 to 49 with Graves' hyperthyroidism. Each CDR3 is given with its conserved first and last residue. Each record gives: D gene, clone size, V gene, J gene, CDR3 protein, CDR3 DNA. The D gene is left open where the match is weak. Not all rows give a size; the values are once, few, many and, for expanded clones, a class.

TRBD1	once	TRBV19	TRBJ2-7	CASSVQGETYEQYF	TGTGCCAGTAGTGTTCAGGGGGAGACCTACGAGCAGTACTTC
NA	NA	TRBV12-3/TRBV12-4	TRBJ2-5	CASSPLVAETQYF	TGTGCCAGCAGCCCACTAGTAGCAGAGACCCAGTACTTC
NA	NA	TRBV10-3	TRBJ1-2	CAISVLDNYGYTF	TGTGCCATCAGTGTTCTCGACAACTATGGCTACACCTTC
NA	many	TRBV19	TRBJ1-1	CASGRTSNTEAFF	TGTGCCAGTGGACGGACAAGCAACACTGAAGCTTTCTTT
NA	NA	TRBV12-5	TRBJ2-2	CASGLSSRAEGVTGELFF	TGTGCTAGTGGTTTGAGTTCAAGGGCCGAGGGGGTGACCGGGGAGCTGTTTTTT
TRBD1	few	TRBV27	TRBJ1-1	CASSPRHDRVGTEAFF	TGTGCCAGCAGTCCTAGACATGACAGGGTGGGCACTGAAGCTTTCTTT
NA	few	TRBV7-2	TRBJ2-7	CASSLVPRTGYYEQYF	TGTGCCAGCAGCTTAGTTCCTCGGACGGGTTACTACGAGCAGTACTTC
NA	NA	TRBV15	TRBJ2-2	CATSRGGELFF	TGTGCCACCAGCAGAGGCGGGGAGCTGTTTTTT
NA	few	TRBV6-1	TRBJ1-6	CASRIQLNSPLHF	TGTGCCAGCCGGATACAGCTTAATTCACCCCTCCACTTT
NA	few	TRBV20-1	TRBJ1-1	CSARDTHGTKGRAFF	TGCAGTGCTAGAGATACCCACGGGACTAAAGGGAGGGCTTTCTTT
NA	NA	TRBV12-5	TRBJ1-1	CASGLSSDEAFF	TGTGCTAGTGGTTTGTCCTCAGATGAAGCTTTCTTT
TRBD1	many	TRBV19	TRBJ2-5	CASSTLSGTAQETQYF	TGTGCCAGTAGTACCCTCTCAGGGACAGCACAAGAGACCCAGTACTTC
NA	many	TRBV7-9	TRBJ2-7	CASSWQVTHEQYF	TGTGCCAGCTCCTGGCAGGTCACCCACGAGCAGTACTTC
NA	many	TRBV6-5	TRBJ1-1	CASGVSGTEAFF	TGTGCCAGCGGGGTGTCGGGCACTGAAGCTTTCTTT
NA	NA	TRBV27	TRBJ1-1	CASKTDPNTEAFF	TGTGCCAGCAAGACAGATCCGAACACTGAAGCTTTCTTT
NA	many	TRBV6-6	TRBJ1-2	CASLGTGPIYTF	TGTGCCAGCCTTGGGACGGGACCGATTTACACCTTC
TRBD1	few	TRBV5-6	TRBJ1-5	CASSLEARQGANQPQHF	TGTGCCAGCAGCTTAGAGGCTCGACAGGGTGCCAATCAGCCCCAGCATTTT
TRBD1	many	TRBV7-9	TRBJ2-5	CASSSGQTGLETQYF	TGTGCCAGCAGCTCGGGACAGACCGGTTTGGAGACCCAGTACTTC
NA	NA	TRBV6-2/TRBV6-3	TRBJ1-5	CASSYPPGRANQPQHF	TGTGCCAGCAGTTACCCTCCAGGGAGGGCGAATCAGCCCCAGCATTTT
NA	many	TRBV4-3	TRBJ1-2	CASSQGTGPVQIGYTF	TGCGCCAGCAGCCAAGGAACAGGTCCAGTCCAGATAGGCTACACCTTC
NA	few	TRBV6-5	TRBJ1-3	CASSPLRGNTIYF	TGTGCCAGCAGTCCTCTTCGTGGAAACACCATATATTTT
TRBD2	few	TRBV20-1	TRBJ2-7	CSARTSGRALGEQYF	TGCAGTGCTAGGACTAGCGGGAGGGCTTTGGGGGAGCAGTACTTC
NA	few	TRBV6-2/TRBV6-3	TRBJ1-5	CATLGANSNQPQHF	TGTGCCACCCTCGGAGCGAATAGCAATCAGCCCCAGCATTTT
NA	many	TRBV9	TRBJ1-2	CASSVEGSNYGYTF	TGTGCCAGCAGCGTAGAGGGCAGTAACTATGGCTACACCTTC
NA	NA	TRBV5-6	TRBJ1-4	CASSFRTGSNEKLFF	TGTGCCAGCAGCTTTCGTACAGGGAGTAATGAAAAACTGTTTTTT
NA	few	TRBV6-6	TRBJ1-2	CASSQNRVNYGYTF	TGTGCCAGCAGCCAAAACAGGGTTAACTATGGCTACACCTTC
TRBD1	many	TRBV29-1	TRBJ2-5	CSVGRAGGGETQYF	TGCAGCGTTGGTAGGGCAGGGGGTGGGGAGACCCAGTACTTC
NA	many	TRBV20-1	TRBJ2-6	CSASRAGLHSGANVLTF	TGCAGTGCTAGTCGGGCAGGACTTCACTCTGGGGCCAACGTCCTGACTTTC
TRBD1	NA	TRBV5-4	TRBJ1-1	CASSSTGFNTEAFF	TGTGCCAGCAGCTCGACAGGGTTTAATACTGAAGCTTTCTTT
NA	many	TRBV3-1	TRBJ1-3	CASSQDGNTIYF	TGCGCCAGCAGCCAAGATGGGAACACCATATATTTT
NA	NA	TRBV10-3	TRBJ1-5	CAISGGSNQPQHF	TGTGCCATCAGTGGGGGCAGCAATCAGCCCCAGCATTTT
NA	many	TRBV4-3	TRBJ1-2	CASSQDLDRGYTF	TGCGCCAGCAGCCAAGACCTTGATCGGGGCTACACCTTC
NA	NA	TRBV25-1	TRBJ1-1	CASSDRARAFF	TGTGCCAGCAGTGACCGGGCGCGAGCTTTCTTT
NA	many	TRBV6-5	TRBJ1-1	CASSRTHGPEAFF	TGTGCCAGCAGCCGTACACACGGTCCTGAAGCTTTCTTT
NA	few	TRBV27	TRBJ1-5	CASSDWGAGEPQHF	TGTGCCAGCAGCGACTGGGGGGCTGGGGAGCCCCAGCATTTT
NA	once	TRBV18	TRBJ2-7	CASSLLWGETDSYEQYF	TGTGCCAGCTCACTCCTCTGGGGCGAGACGGACTCCTACGAGCAGTACTTC
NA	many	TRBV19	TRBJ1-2	CASSIDTGDNYGYTF	TGTGCCAGTAGTATTGATACAGGCGATAACTATGGCTACACCTTC